A selection of T cell receptor beta chains follows, all from one sample in a study of CD8 T cells in Susac syndrome. TCRdb reprocessed the immunoSEQ multiplex PCR reads with MiXCR, giving one entry per CDR3 protein. The sample yields 250,000 to 300,000 distinct CDR3 sequences, roughly 84% seen once. The sample comprised CD8+ T cells from PBMCs. Source of these receptors: a human donor with multiple sclerosis. Each CDR3 is given with its conserved first and last residue. D genes are given only for firm matches. Clone size is given for some rows only: seen once, a few or many times, or a class if the clone is expanded.

>TRBV3-1|-|TRBJ2-1|-
TGTGCCAGCAGCCAAGATTTGGCGAGGTCCAATGAGCAGTTCTTC
CASSQDLARSNEQFF
>TRBV11-1|-|TRBJ2-1|-
TGTGCCAGCAGCTACCTAGGGACTGGCGGGAAACAGGGCTCCTACAATGAGCAGTTCTTC
CASSYLGTGGKQGSYNEQFF
>TRBV30|-|TRBJ1-5|-
TGTGCCTGGAGTGCTCCGGACGCGGGGAGCAATCAGCCCCAGCATTTT
CAWSAPDAGSNQPQHF
>TRBV11-2|-|TRBJ2-7|-
TGTGCCAGCAGCTTAGATGAGGGAATCATACCGATTCCCTACGAGCAGTACTTC
CASSLDEGIIPIPYEQYF
>TRBV7-9|-|TRBJ2-7|-
TGTGCCAGCAGTCCGGGCGAGGGGCCCGAGCAGTACTTC
CASSPGEGPEQYF
>TRBV11-2|few|TRBJ2-1|TRBD2
TGTGCCAGCAGGACTAGCGGGCTATACAATGAGCAGTTCTTC
CASRTSGLYNEQFF
>TRBV6-5|few|TRBJ2-7|-
TGTGCCAGCAGACCGGGACGGAGGACTTCCTACGAGCAGTACTTC
CASRPGRRTSYEQYF
>TRBV3-1|-|TRBJ2-7|TRBD1
TGTGCCAGCAGCCAAGCGGGACAGTCAAGCTCCTACGAGCAGTACTTC
CASSQAGQSSSYEQYF
>TRBV27|once|TRBJ2-1|TRBD1
TGTGCCAGCACCAGGGTTGGGACAGGGGATAATGAGCAGTTCTTC
CASTRVGTGDNEQFF
>TRBV27|-|TRBJ1-5|-
TGTGCCAGCAGTTTATCGACTCGGGGAAGCCAGCCCCAGCATTTT
CASSLSTRGSQPQHF
>TRBV13|few|TRBJ2-7|-
TGTGCCAGCAGCTCCTGGCTAGGGTCCTACCGTTACGAGCAGTACTTC
CASSSWLGSYRYEQYF
>TRBV12-3/TRBV12-4|-|TRBJ1-4|-
TGTGCCAGCAGTTTAGGGGCAGCACCTAATGAAAAACTGTTTTTT
CASSLGAAPNEKLFF
>TRBV3-1|-|TRBJ2-1|TRBD2
TGTGCCAGCAGCACGACTAGCGGACCTCTTGCGGAGCAGTTCTTC
CASSTTSGPLAEQFF
>TRBV6-5|few|TRBJ2-7|TRBD1
TGTGCCAGCAGTTATGAACAGGGGTACGAGCAGTACTTC
CASSYEQGYEQYF
>TRBV11-1|few|TRBJ1-1|-
TGTGCCAGCAGCCCCCCCAGGGTGAACACTGAAGCTTTCTTT
CASSPPRVNTEAFF
>TRBV5-6|-|TRBJ2-5|TRBD1
TGTGCCAGCAGCTTGGGACAGGGGGCAAGTTGGGAAGAGACCCAGTACTTC
CASSLGQGASWEETQYF
>TRBV27|-|TRBJ2-5|-
TGTGCCAGCAGTTTTCGCCAGGGACAAGAGACCCAGTACTTC
CASSFRQGQETQYF
>TRBV20-1|-|TRBJ1-2|-
TGCAGTGCTCCTTATGGGGGCGACTATGGCTACACCTTC
CSAPYGGDYGYTF
>TRBV20-1|-|TRBJ2-7|-
TGCAGTGCTAGAGGAACCTTGTCCTACGAGCAGTACTTC
CSARGTLSYEQYF
>TRBV29-1|-|TRBJ2-7|-
TGCAGCGTTGAATTGGTTAGTGAGGTCGGCGGGCAGTACTTC
CSVELVSEVGGQYF